Listed below are T cell receptor beta chains from one sample, sequenced in a study of T-cell memory formation after mild COVID-19. TCRdb called the 5' RACE reads again in MiXCR, with one record for every CDR3 protein. This sample has 100,000 to 150,000 distinct CDR3 sequences, with about 5.9% found just once. The material sequenced was PBMCs or a T cell subset sorted from them (not recorded which). The origin of the receptors is an adult woman who had mild COVID-19 (a few samples of this study predate the infection). Cell type and time point are not known. Both conserved end residues are part of each CDR3. The D gene is left open where the match is weak. Expanded clones get a size class; other rows say once, few or many, or leave the size out.

>TRBV5-5|-|TRBJ2-3|few
CASSLVNLVGTDTQYF
TGTGCCAGCAGCTTGGTCAATCTGGTGGGCACAGATACGCAGTATTTT
>TRBV5-1|-|TRBJ2-1|many
CASSLAGVLNEQFF
TGCGCCAGCAGCTTGGCGGGGGTGCTCAATGAGCAGTTCTTC
>TRBV12-3/TRBV12-4|-|TRBJ1-5|few
CASKGGSSNQPQHF
TGTGCCAGCAAAGGAGGGAGTAGCAATCAGCCCCAGCATTTT
>TRBV6-2/TRBV6-3|-|TRBJ2-3|many
CASSIGGPTDTQYF
TGTGCCAGCAGTATCGGCGGACCCACAGATACGCAGTATTTT
>TRBV4-1|TRBD2|TRBJ2-1|many
CASSQALAGGPDEQFF
TGCGCCAGCAGCCAAGCTCTAGCGGGGGGGCCTGATGAGCAGTTCTTC
>TRBV18|-|TRBJ1-6|-
CASSSDKINSPLHF
TGTGCCAGCTCATCCGACAAGATCAATTCACCCCTCCACTTT
>TRBV6-5|TRBD1|TRBJ2-2|many
CASSYFSGQGAGGELFF
TGTGCCAGCAGTTACTTCAGTGGACAGGGGGCCGGCGGGGAGCTGTTTTTT
>TRBV7-2|TRBD1|TRBJ2-1|few
CASSMDRYSYNEQFF
TGTGCCAGCAGCATGGACAGGTACTCCTACAATGAGCAGTTCTTC
>TRBV12-3/TRBV12-4|TRBD1|TRBJ2-5|-
CASSLGQGKTQYF
TGTGCCAGCAGTTTGGGACAGGGAAAGACCCAGTACTTC
>TRBV7-2|TRBD1|TRBJ2-5|few
CASTKTGGQGWETQYF
TGTGCCAGCACCAAAACTGGGGGACAGGGCTGGGAGACCCAGTACTTC
>TRBV6-6|-|TRBJ1-2|-
CASTNIGNYGYTF
TGTGCCAGCACTAACATAGGGAACTATGGCTACACCTTC
>TRBV10-3|-|TRBJ1-6|few
CAIRPGVDSPLHF
TGTGCCATCAGGCCAGGGGTGGATTCACCCCTCCACTTT
>TRBV19|-|TRBJ2-7|many
CASSLTGVLGEQYF
TGTGCCAGTAGCCTAACCGGGGTTCTCGGCGAGCAGTACTTC
>TRBV12-3/TRBV12-4|TRBD1|TRBJ1-2|-
CASSLYRDSSNYGYTF
TGTGCCAGCAGTTTATACCGGGACAGCTCTAACTATGGCTACACCTTC
>TRBV24-1|-|TRBJ2-2|few
CATTTGTGELFF
TGTGCCACCACAACGGGGACCGGGGAGCTGTTTTTT
>TRBV5-1|-|TRBJ2-7|-
CASSQGGAEQYF
TGCGCCAGCAGCCAAGGGGGGGCCGAGCAGTACTTC
>TRBV2|-|TRBJ2-1|few
CASSATTGNEQFF
TGTGCCAGCAGTGCGACTACGGGCAATGAGCAGTTCTTC